This passage covers 32 T cell receptor beta chains from one sample sequenced in a study of shared clonotypes between healthy human individuals. TCRdb's copy holds only in-frame clones and misses some; the assay was immunoSEQ multiplex PCR. The data show approximately 1,000,000 clones, approximately 75% seen once. Sequenced input: memory CD4+ T cells from PBMCs. Stated subset: CD45RA-negative fraction. These receptors were collected from a man between 18 and 35 years old in good health. Some clones in this sample may be carry-over from other donors' samples.

This clone has a single count. The rearrangement links TRBV5-1 to TRBJ1-1; no firm D call. Germline values: CDR1 SGHRS, CDR2 YFSETQ. V was clipped by 5 bases and J by 1 base, with 9 bases between them. The CDR3 spans 13 residues. The chain's CDR3 is CASRVQANTEAFF. In DNA form, the CDR3 reads TGCGCCAGCAGGGTTCAGGCGAACACTGAAGCTTTCTTT.

The rearrangement links TRBV30 to TRBJ2-1; D uncertain. Looked up from germline, CDR1 is GTSNPN and CDR2 is SVGIG (reference sequence). Trimming shortened V by 2 bases and J by 4 bases, and 6 bases separated the two germline ends. The CDR3 has 12 residues. The CDR3 protein is CAWSPPYNEQFF. The CDR3 coding sequence is TGTGCCTGGAGTCCTCCATACAATGAGCAGTTCTTC.

This chain links TRBV7-9 with TRBJ2-1, with D hard to call. The CDR3 is 19 amino acids. V lost 0 bases and J lost 6, with 24 bases in between. In germline, CDR1 is SEHNR, CDR2 FQNEAQ (reference sequence). The CDR3 DNA sequence: TGTGCCAGCAGCTTAGCGAAGATCAAGGGCCCTCTGCATCCCAATGAGCAGTTCTTC. Protein: CASSLAKIKGPLHPNEQFF. The full variable domain, rest sourced from reference TRBV7-9 and TRBJ2-1, is DTGVSQNPRHKITKRGQNVTFRCDPISEHNRLYWYRQTLGQGPEFLTYFQNEAQLEKSRLLSDRFSAERPKGSFSTLEIQRTEQGDSAMYLCASSLAKIKGPLHPNEQFFGPGTRLTVL.

This chain joins TRBV2 and TRBJ2-2; D is possibly TRBD1 (8 bases). This CDR3 has 15 amino acids. Trimming removed 7 bases from V and 4 bases from J, with 16 bases in between. In germline, CDR1 is SNHLY, CDR2 FYNNEI. CDR3 amino acids: CASTLTGEGTGELFF. The CDR3 region has the DNA TGTGCCAGCACCTTGACAGGGGAGGGCACCGGGGAGCTGTTTTTT.

The chain combines TRBV28 with TRBJ1-5; D gene uncertain. The CDR3 is 15 amino acids. Germline CDR1 and CDR2: MDHEN and SYDVKM. Trimming took off 7 bases at V and 7 bases at J, with 20 bases between the two ends. The CDR3 loop is CASKLGRAARQPQHF. CDR3 DNA sequence: TGTGCCAGCAAATTGGGCCGCGCTGCCAGGCAGCCCCAGCATTTT.

This rearrangement joins TRBV19 to TRBJ1-5, with unresolved D. This CDR3 comprises 20 residues. The germline V gene has CDR1 LNHDA and CDR2 SQIVND (reference sequence). The V end lost 0 bases, the J end lost 1 base, and 22 bases lay between the germline ends. This CDR3 is CASSIDGGWRGARSNQPQHF. DNA for the CDR3: TGTGCCAGTAGTATAGACGGAGGGTGGAGAGGTGCTCGCAGCAATCAGCCCCAGCATTTT.

CDR3 in amino acids: CASSPPRETGELFF. CDR3 sequence (DNA): TGTGCCAGCAGTCCCCCCCGGGAAACCGGGGAGCTGTTTTTT. The genes are TRBV25-1 and TRBJ2-2; TRBD2 might be the D (5 bases). This CDR3 is 14 amino acids long. The ends were cut back, 5 bases at V and 5 bases at J, with 12 bases in the middle. Germline V gives CDR1 MGHDK, CDR2 SYGVNS.

This clone appeared a few times. The sample holds other DNA sequences that translate to the same CDR3. CDR3 residues: CASSFGTGGSYEQYF. Written as DNA, the CDR3 is TGTGCCAGCAGCTTCGGGACAGGGGGTTCCTACGAGCAGTACTTC. The chain combines TRBV11-1 with TRBJ2-7; the match to TRBD1 covers 11 bases. V lost 3 bases and J lost 1; bases outside the gene matches: 2. Germline CDR1 is SGHAT and CDR2 is FQDESV (reference sequence). This CDR3 comprises 15 residues.

With regard to this clone: The sample holds other DNA sequences that translate to the same CDR3. This chain joins TRBV18 and TRBJ2-7, with D perhaps matching TRBD1 (6 bases). CDR3 length: 14 residues. Germline CDR1 is KGHSH and CDR2 is LQKENI. V lost 0 bases to trimming and J lost 2 bases, with 8 bases between them. This CDR3 is CASSPPAGAYEQYF. As DNA, the CDR3 is TGTGCCAGCTCACCACCGGCAGGGGCCTACGAGCAGTACTTC. Based on the CDR3 plus reference TRBV18 and TRBJ2-7, the full variable domain is NAGVMQNPRHLVRRRGQEARLRCSPMKGHSHVYWYRQLPEEGLKFMVYLQKENIIDESGMPKERFSAEFPKEGPSILRIQQVVRGDSAAYFCASSPPAGAYEQYFGPGTRLTVT.

This clone turned up a few times. The rearrangement joins TRBV9 to TRBJ2-2; D not resolved. The CDR3 has 16 residues. CDR1 SGDLS and CDR2 YYNGEE come from the germline V gene. Trimming took off 2 bases at V and 3 bases at J, with 14 bases between the two ends. CDR3: CASSVKALADTGELFF. The CDR3 bases are TGTGCCAGCAGCGTTAAGGCCCTGGCGGACACCGGGGAGCTGTTTTTT.

Regarding this clone: This likely reflects a read error, since a far larger clone is one base away. This chain uses TRBV16 with TRBJ1-2, with D possibly TRBD1 on 6 matching bases. V gave up 4 bases and J gave up 1 base, with 7 bases separating them. CDR3 length: 13 amino acids. Per the germline V gene, CDR1 is KGHSY and CDR2 is FQNENV. The CDR3 DNA follows: TGTGCCAGCAGCCCGGGACATAACTATGGCTACACCTTC. This codes for CASSPGHNYGYTF.

The V gene is TRBV14, the J gene TRBJ1-4; possible D gene TRBD1, 6 bases. CDR1 is SGHDN, CDR2 FVKESK, per germline. V dropped 1 base and J dropped 7 bases, with 7 bases sitting between them. The CDR3 totals 13 residues. The CDR3 nucleotides are TGTGCCAGCAGCCAAGGGACAGCTGAAAAACTGTTTTTT. It codes for CASSQGTAEKLFF.

This chain connects TRBV11-3 to TRBJ2-7; D uncertain. Trimming took 4 bases from V and 3 from J, leaving 10 bases between them. Germline lookup yields CDR1 SGHNT and CDR2 YENEEA. The CDR3 sequence is 13 residues long. CDR3 region: CASSYRRHYEQYF. The CDR3 bases are TGTGCCAGCAGCTACCGTCGACACTACGAGCAGTACTTC.

The rearrangement links TRBV6-5 to TRBJ2-3, with 14 bases aligning to TRBD2. Germline trimming cut 4 bases from V and 4 bases from J; bases unmatched to any gene: 4. The length of the CDR3 is 16 residues. CDR1 and CDR2 from the germline V gene are MNHEY and SVGAGI. CDR3 coding DNA: TGTGCCAGCAGTTCCAGACTAGCGGGAGGGTCAGATACGCAGTATTTT. This translates into CASSSRLAGGSDTQYF.

Turning to this clone: Other DNA sequences in this sample translate to the same CDR3. V is TRBV5-1 and J is TRBJ2-2; D is possibly TRBD1 (5 bases). Trimming pared 1 base from V and 0 bases from J, leaving 7 bases between. The CDR3 length is 15 residues. CDR1 and CDR2 from the germline V gene are SGHRS and YFSETQ. CDR3 sequence reads: CASSLTGANTGELFF. The CDR3 DNA is TGCGCCAGCAGCTTGACAGGAGCGAACACCGGGGAGCTGTTTTTT.

The J gene is TRBJ2-5, the V gene TRBV20-1, with D unresolved. The germline CDR1 and CDR2 sequences are DFQATT and SNEGSKA (reference sequence). V was clipped by 3 bases and J by 10 bases, with 12 bases between them. This CDR3 is built from 11 residues. CDR3 nucleotide sequence: TGCAGTGCTAGCACTAACGAGCTCCAGTACTTC. Translating gives CSASTNELQYF.

The chain is built from TRBV7-9 and TRBJ1-2; TRBD1 agrees at 10 bases. Germline V gene lookup returns CDR1 SEHNR and CDR2 FQNEAQ (reference sequence). This CDR3 spans 12 amino acids. Trimming at V came to 8 bases and at J to 4 bases, leaving 1 base not matched to a gene. The CDR3 is CASGQGGYGYTF. In DNA form, the CDR3 reads TGTGCCAGCGGACAGGGGGGCTATGGCTACACCTTC.

This clone was found a few times. The V gene is TRBV7-2, the J gene TRBJ2-7; D unclear. V was cut by 5 bases and J by 7 bases, with 12 bases left in between. CDR3 length equals 12 residues. Germline lookup yields CDR1 SGHTA and CDR2 FQGNSA. The CDR3 nucleotides read TGTGCCAGCAGCCGGGCCTGGGATGAGCAGTACTTC. Its translation is CASSRAWDEQYF.

The chain couples TRBV7-8 to TRBJ2-1; 9 bases are a match to TRBD2. This CDR3 spans 15 amino acids. From germline, CDR1 is SGHVS and CDR2 FQNEAQ. V shed 3 bases and J 7 bases; nucleotides not matched to a gene: 7. CDR3 in amino acids: CASSFLAGASNEQFF. In nucleotides, the CDR3 is TGTGCCAGCAGCTTCTTAGCGGGGGCCTCTAATGAGCAGTTCTTC.

As to this clone: Additional DNA sequences in this sample encode the identical CDR3. The CDR3 reads CASSYGGGNQPQHF. Here the CDR3 DNA reads TGTGCCAGCAGCTACGGAGGGGGGAATCAGCCCCAGCATTTT. The chain recombines TRBV7-9 with TRBJ1-5, with a tentative D call TRBD1 (6 bases). This CDR3 spans 14 amino acids. CDR1 is SEHNR and CDR2 is FQNEAQ in the germline V gene (reference sequence). With 4 bases removed from V and 4 bases from J, the gap between germline ends came to 11 bases.

The rearrangement joins TRBV9 to TRBJ2-6; D is unresolved. Trimming cost V 4 bases and J 0 bases, with 8 bases left between them. Germline values: CDR1 SGDLS, CDR2 YYNGEE. This CDR3 region has 15 residues. CDR3: CASSLVGSGANVLTF. CDR3 coding DNA: TGTGCCAGCAGCCTCGTGGGCTCTGGGGCCAACGTCCTGACTTTC.

The V gene is TRBV5-4, the J gene TRBJ2-5; no definite D call. The CDR3 is 14 amino acids. V was trimmed by 0 bases and J by 5 bases, leaving 11 bases between them. Germline assignment: CDR1 SGHNT and CDR2 YYREEE (reference sequence). The DNA of the CDR3 is TGTGCCAGCAGCTTGGCAGGCGGAGTCGAGACCCAGTACTTC. It codes for CASSLAGGVETQYF. Full variable domain (missing parts from reference TRBV5-4 and TRBJ2-5): ETGVTQSPTHLIKTRGQQVTLRCSSQSGHNTVSWYQQALGQGPQFIFQYYREEENGRGNFPPRFSGLQFPNYSSELNVNALELDDSALYLCASSLAGGVETQYFGPGTRLLVL.

The gene calls are TRBV29-1 and TRBJ1-1; D unclear. V was shortened by 0 bases and J by 7 bases, with 15 bases between the two germline ends. CDR3 length: 14 amino acids. Germline assignment: CDR1 SQVTM and CDR2 ANQGSEA. Here the CDR3 DNA reads TGCAGCGTTGAAGACGGCCCGTCCCTCTTTGAAGCTTTCTTT. Encoded protein: CSVEDGPSLFEAFF.

The chain employs TRBV28 and TRBJ2-3; TRBD2 might be the D (6 bases). The V gene's germline CDR1 is MDHEN and CDR2 SYDVKM. This CDR3 region has 15 residues. The ends were cut back, 7 bases at V and 2 bases at J, with 16 bases in the middle. The CDR3 spells CASNVAGWVTDTQYF. The CDR3 DNA reads as TGTGCCAGCAATGTGGCGGGATGGGTCACAGATACGCAGTATTTT.

This clone has only one observation. The chain uses TRBV5-1 and TRBJ1-1; D gene uncertain. Germline lookup yields CDR1 SGHRS and CDR2 YFSETQ. The CDR3 spans 14 residues. Trimming took off 0 bases at V and 1 base at J, with 7 bases between the two ends. As DNA, the CDR3 is TGCGCCAGCAGCTTGGAGGGTTCGAACACTGAAGCTTTCTTT. Translating gives CASSLEGSNTEAFF.

The V gene is TRBV7-9, the J gene TRBJ2-1; D perhaps matches TRBD1 (5 bases). Germline V gene lookup returns CDR1 SEHNR and CDR2 FQNEAQ (reference sequence). This CDR3 has 11 residues. Trimming took off 0 bases at V and 16 bases at J, with 10 bases between the two ends. The CDR3 nucleotides are TGTGCCAGCAGCTTAGCCAGGGCCCCCTTCTTC. As protein: CASSLARAPFF.

The chain joins TRBV13 to TRBJ2-5, with TRBD2 matching over 8 bases. The germline CDR1 and CDR2 sequences are PRHDT and FYEKMQ (reference sequence). The V segment lost 4 bases and the J segment 5 bases; nucleotides outside the gene matches: 6. This CDR3 has 14 residues. The CDR3 region is CASSWSGSRETQYF. DNA for the CDR3: TGTGCCAGCAGCTGGAGCGGGAGTCGGGAGACCCAGTACTTC.

This clone was detected only a few times. This chain connects TRBV19 to TRBJ1-1; D not certain. Germline V gene data show CDR1 as LNHDA and CDR2 as SQIVND (reference sequence). This CDR3 contains 13 residues. Trimming took 6 bases from V and 4 from J, leaving 12 bases between them. The CDR3 spells CASSFKVGTEAFF. For the CDR3, the DNA is TGTGCCAGTAGCTTCAAAGTAGGCACTGAAGCTTTCTTT. The full variable domain, its missing parts supplied by reference TRBV19 and TRBJ1-1, is DGGITQSPKYLFRKEGQNVTLSCEQNLNHDAMYWYRQDPGQGLRLIYYSQIVNDFQKGDIAEGYSVSREKKESFPLTVTSAQKNPTAFYLCASSFKVGTEAFFGQGTRLTVV.

The chain recombines TRBV28 with TRBJ2-5; 11 bases line up with TRBD2. CDR1 MDHEN and CDR2 SYDVKM come from the germline V gene. This CDR3 is 18 amino acids long. The junction had 14 bases not matched to a gene; V was cut back by 3 bases and J by 5 bases. CDR3 DNA: TGTGCCAGCAGTTTCCTAGCGGGAGGCGGGGGACCTTCGGAGACCCAGTACTTC. Its protein product is CASSFLAGGGGPSETQYF. Looking up the rest from reference TRBV28 and TRBJ2-5 gives the full variable domain: DVKVTQSSRYLVKRTGEKVFLECVQDMDHENMFWYRQDPGLGLRLIYFSYDVKMKEKGDIPEGYSVSREKKERFSLILESASTNQTSMYLCASSFLAGGGGPSETQYFGPGTRLLVL.

The chain carries TRBV7-3 and TRBJ2-3; tentatively, D is TRBD1 or TRBD2 (6 bases each). The V and J ends lost 5 bases and 4 bases respectively, with 13 bases between them. The length of the CDR3 is 14 residues. Looked up from germline, CDR1 is SGHTA and CDR2 is FQGTGA. CDR3 sequence reads: CASSRGLASDTQYF. In nucleotides, the CDR3 is TGTGCCAGCAGCCGGGGGCTAGCGTCAGATACGCAGTATTTT.

A few counts support this clone. Other DNA sequences in this sample translate to the same CDR3. This chain joins TRBV19 and TRBJ2-5, with no clear D. Trimming took 3 bases from V and 5 from J, leaving 4 bases between them. The germline gives CDR1 LNHDA, CDR2 SQIVND (reference sequence). The CDR3 spans 11 residues. CDR3 protein: CASSIMETQYF. In DNA, the CDR3 is TGTGCCAGTAGTATTATGGAGACCCAGTACTTC. Full variable domain (remainder filled in from reference TRBV19 and TRBJ2-5): DGGITQSPKYLFRKEGQNVTLSCEQNLNHDAMYWYRQDPGQGLRLIYYSQIVNDFQKGDIAEGYSVSREKKESFPLTVTSAQKNPTAFYLCASSIMETQYFGPGTRLLVL.

The sample holds one count of this clone. The chain has TRBV11-2 and TRBJ2-7; 11 nucleotides align to TRBD1. This CDR3 is built from 14 residues. The trim removed 4 bases at V and 3 bases at J, leaving 2 bases unmatched. CDR1 and CDR2 (germline): SGHAT, FQNNGV. CDR3 in amino acids: CASSSGTGGYEQYF. Here the CDR3 DNA reads TGTGCCAGCAGCTCCGGGACAGGGGGCTACGAGCAGTACTTC.